The next 2 T cell receptor beta chains were all read from a single sample in a study of human T cells and chemical hapten exposure. TCRdb analysed the RACE reads with MiXCR anew, one entry per CDR3 protein. Found here are roughly 180,000 distinct CDR3 sequences, about 14% of them singletons; the top ten hold 1.7%. Regarding time point: patch test 1, 2 weeks after DPC sensitization. Stated treatment: therapeutic diphenylcyclopropenone sensitization with weekly scalp DPC. Sequenced material: whole blood, taken in connection with sensitization to the hapten diphenylcyclopropenone (DPC). These receptors all come from a woman younger than 45 with alopecia areata. Some clones in this sample may be carry-over from other donors' samples.

Ten or more counts support this clonotype. The chain joins TRBV4-1 to TRBJ1-4; D may be TRBD1 (6 bases). The CDR3 is made up of 18 amino acids. Between the trimmed V and J ends, which lost 1 base and 0 bases, there was a span of 15 bases. Germline V gene sequence: CDR1 MGHRA, CDR2 YSYEKL. The DNA for the CDR3 is TGCGCCAGCAGCCAAGGGTCAGGGACAAGCGCAACTAATGAAAAACTGTTTTTT. The encoded protein is CASSQGSGTSATNEKLFF.

The chain combines TRBV11-2 with TRBJ1-1; no firm D call. The V gene's germline CDR1 is SGHAT and CDR2 FQNNGV. The CDR3 has 13 amino acids. Trimming pared 2 bases from V and 5 bases from J, leaving 9 bases between. The DNA for the CDR3 is TGTGCCAGCAGCTTACTAGGGATTACTGAAGCTTTCTTT. Translated: CASSLLGITEAFF.